The entry below gives a single T cell receptor beta chain sequence along with its context. TCRdb itself ran the RT-PCR reads through MiXCR, one entry per CDR3 protein. The sample consists of roughly 570,000 distinct CDR3 sequences, 14% of them appearing once. The data were obtained in a study of response to subunit inactivated influenza vaccine. CDR1 is SQVTM, CDR2 ANQGSEA, per germline. Between the trimmed V and J ends, which lost 5 bases and 0 bases, there was a span of 8 bases. This CDR3 is 13 amino acids long. The chain couples TRBV29-1 to TRBJ2-1; D remains unclear. The receptor was isolated from a man aged 45-60 years who received an inactivated influenza vaccine. Specimen: PBMCs from blood, collected roughly 12 days after vaccination. The CDR3 reads CSVRPSSYNEQFF. CDR3 in DNA: TGCAGCGTTCGTCCCAGCTCCTACAATGAGCAGTTCTTC.